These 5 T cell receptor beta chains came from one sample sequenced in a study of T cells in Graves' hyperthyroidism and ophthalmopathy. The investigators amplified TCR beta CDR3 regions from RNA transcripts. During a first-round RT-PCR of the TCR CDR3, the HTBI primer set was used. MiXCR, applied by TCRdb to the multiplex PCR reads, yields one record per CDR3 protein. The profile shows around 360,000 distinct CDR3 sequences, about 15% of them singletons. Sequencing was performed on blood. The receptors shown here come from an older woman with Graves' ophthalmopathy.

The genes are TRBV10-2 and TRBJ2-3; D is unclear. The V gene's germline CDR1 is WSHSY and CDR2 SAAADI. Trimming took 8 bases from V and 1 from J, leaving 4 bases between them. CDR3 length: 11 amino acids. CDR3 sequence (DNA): TGCGCCAGCGGGGGCACAGATACGCAGTATTTT. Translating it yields CASGGTDTQYF.

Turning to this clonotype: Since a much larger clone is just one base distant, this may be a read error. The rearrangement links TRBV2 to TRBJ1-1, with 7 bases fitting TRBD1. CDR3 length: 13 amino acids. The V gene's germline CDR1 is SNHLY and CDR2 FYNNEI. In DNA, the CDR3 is TGTGCCAGCAAGGAGGGGGCCCACACTGAAGCTCTCTTT. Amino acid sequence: CASKEGAHTEALF.

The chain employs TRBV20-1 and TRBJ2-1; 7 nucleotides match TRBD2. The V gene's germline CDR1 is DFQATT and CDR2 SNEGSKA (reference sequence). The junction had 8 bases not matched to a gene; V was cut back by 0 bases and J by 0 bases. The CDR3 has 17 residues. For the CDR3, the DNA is TGCAGTGCTAGAGATCTTAGGGGCGGGAGCTCCTACAATGAGCAGTTCTTC. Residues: CSARDLRGGSSYNEQFF.

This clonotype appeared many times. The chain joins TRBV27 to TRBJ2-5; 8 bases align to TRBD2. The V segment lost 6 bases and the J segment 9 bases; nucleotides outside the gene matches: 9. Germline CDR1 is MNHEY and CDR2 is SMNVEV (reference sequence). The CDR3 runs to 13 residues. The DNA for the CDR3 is TGTGCCAGCAGCCCATCGTCCGGGAGGGCCCAGTACTTC. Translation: CASSPSSGRAQYF.

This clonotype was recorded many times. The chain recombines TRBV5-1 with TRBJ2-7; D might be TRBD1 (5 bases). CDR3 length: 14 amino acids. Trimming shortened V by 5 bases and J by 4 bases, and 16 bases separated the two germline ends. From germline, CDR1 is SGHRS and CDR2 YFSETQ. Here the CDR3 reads CASRTTPDNYEQYF. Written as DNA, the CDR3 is TGCGCCAGCAGAACAACCCCGGACAATTACGAGCAGTACTTC. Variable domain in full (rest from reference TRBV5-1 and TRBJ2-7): KAGVTQTPRYLIKTRGQQVTLSCSPISGHRSVSWYQQTPGQGLQFLFEYFSETQRNKGNFPGRFSGRQFSNSRSEMNVSTLELGDSALYLCASRTTPDNYEQYFGPGTRLTVT.